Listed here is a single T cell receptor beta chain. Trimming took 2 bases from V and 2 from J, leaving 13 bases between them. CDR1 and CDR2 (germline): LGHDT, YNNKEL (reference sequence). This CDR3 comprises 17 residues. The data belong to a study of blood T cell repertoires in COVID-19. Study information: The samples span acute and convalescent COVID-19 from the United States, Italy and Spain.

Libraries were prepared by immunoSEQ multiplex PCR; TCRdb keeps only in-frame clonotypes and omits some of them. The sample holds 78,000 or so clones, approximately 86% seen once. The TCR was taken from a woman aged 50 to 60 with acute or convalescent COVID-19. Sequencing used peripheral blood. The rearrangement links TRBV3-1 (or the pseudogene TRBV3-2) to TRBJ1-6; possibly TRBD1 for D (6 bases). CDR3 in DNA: TGTGCCAGCAGCCAATCGAAGGACAGCGCCTATAATTCACCCCTCCACTTT. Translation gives CASSQSKDSAYNSPLHF.